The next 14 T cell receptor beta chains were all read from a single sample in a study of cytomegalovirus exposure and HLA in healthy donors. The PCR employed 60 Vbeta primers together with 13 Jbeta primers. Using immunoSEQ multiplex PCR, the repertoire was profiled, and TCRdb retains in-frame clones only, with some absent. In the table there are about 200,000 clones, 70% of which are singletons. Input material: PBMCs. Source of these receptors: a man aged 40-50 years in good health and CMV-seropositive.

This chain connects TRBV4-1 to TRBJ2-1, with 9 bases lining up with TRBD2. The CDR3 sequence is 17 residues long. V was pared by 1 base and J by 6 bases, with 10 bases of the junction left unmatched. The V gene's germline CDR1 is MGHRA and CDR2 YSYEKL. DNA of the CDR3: TGCGCCAGCAGCCAAGGATATTGGCGGGGGGGCCCCAATGAGCAGTTCTTC. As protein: CASSQGYWRGGPNEQFF.

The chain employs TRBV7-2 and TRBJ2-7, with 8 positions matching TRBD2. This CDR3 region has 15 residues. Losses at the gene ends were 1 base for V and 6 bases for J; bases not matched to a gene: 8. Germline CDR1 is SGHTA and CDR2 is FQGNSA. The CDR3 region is CASSLGAGGRGEQYF. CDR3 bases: TGTGCCAGCAGCTTAGGGGCGGGGGGAAGAGGCGAGCAGTACTTC. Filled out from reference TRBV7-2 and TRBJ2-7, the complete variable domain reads GAGVSQSPSNKVTEKGKDVELRCDPISGHTALYWYRQSLGQGLEFLIYFQGNSAPDKSGLPSDRFSAERTGGSVSTLTIQRTQQEDSAVYLCASSLGAGGRGEQYFGPGTRLTVT.

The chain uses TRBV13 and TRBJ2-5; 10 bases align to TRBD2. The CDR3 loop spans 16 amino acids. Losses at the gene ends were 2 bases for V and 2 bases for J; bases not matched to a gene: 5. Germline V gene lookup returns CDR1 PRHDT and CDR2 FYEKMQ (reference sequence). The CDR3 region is CASSLQRGGRQETQYF. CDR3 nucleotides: TGTGCCAGCAGCTTACAGCGGGGGGGCCGGCAAGAGACCCAGTACTTC.

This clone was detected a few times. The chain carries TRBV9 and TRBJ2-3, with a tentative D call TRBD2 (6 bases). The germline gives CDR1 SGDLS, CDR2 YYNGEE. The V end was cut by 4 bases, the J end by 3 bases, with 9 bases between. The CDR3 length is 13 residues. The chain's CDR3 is CASSLGGTDTQYF. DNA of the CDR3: TGTGCCAGCAGCCTGGGGGGAACAGATACGCAGTATTTT.

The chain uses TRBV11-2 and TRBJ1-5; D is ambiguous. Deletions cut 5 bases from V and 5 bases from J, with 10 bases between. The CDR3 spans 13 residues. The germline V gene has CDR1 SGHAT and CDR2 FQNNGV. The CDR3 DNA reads TGTGCCAGCAGCACAAGGAGGGATCAGCCCCAGCATTTT. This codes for CASSTRRDQPQHF.

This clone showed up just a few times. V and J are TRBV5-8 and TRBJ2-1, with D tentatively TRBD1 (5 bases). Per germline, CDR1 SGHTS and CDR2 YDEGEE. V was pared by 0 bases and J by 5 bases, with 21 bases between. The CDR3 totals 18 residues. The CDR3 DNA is TGTGCCAGCAGCTTGGTTGGGTGGGGCGCGGCAGAGAACAATGAGCAGTTCTTC. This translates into CASSLVGWGAAENNEQFF.

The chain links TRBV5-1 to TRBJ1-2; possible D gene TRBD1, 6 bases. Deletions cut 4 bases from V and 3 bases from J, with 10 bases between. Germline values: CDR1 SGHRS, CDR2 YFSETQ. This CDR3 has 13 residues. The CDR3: CASSQDRYYGYTF. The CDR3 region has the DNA TGCGCCAGCAGCCAGGACAGATACTATGGCTACACCTTC.

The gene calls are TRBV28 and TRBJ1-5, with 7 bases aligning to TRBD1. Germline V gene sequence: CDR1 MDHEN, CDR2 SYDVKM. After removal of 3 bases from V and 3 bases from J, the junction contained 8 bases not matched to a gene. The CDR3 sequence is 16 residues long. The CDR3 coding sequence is TGTGCCAGCAGTTTTTGGCAGGGACAGCCCAATCAGCCCCAGCATTTT. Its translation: CASSFWQGQPNQPQHF.

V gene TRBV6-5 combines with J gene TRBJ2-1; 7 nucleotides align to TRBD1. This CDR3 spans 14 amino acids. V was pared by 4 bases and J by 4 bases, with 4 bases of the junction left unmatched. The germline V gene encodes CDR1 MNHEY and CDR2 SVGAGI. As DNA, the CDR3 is TGTGCCAGCAGTTTCGTGACAGGGTACAATGAGCAGTTCTTC. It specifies CASSFVTGYNEQFF.

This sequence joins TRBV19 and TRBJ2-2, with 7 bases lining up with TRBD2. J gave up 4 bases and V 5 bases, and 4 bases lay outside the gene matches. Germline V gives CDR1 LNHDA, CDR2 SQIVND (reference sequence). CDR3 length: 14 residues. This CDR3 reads CASSVGGGTGELFF. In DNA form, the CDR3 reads TGTGCCAGTAGTGTGGGGGGGGGCACCGGGGAGCTGTTTTTT.

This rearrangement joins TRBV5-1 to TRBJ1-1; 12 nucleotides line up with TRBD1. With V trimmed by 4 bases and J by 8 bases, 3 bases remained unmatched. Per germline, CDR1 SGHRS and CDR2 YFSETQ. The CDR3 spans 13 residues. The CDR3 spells CASSPGTGGEAFF. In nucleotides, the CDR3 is TGCGCCAGCAGCCCCGGGACAGGGGGCGAAGCTTTCTTT.

The CDR3, as DNA: TGTGCCAGCAGCTTGATCTCGTCAGACACCGGGGAGCTGTTTTTT. This encodes CASSLISSDTGELFF. This chain joins TRBV5-4 and TRBJ2-2; D gene unclear. CDR3 length: 15 amino acids. Germline assignment: CDR1 SGHNT and CDR2 YYREEE (reference sequence). V shed 1 base and J shed 3 bases, with 10 bases lying between them.

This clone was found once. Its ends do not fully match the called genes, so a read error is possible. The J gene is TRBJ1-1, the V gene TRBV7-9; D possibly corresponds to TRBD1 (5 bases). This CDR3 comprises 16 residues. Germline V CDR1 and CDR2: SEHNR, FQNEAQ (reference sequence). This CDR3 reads CSSSLSGGGWNTEAFF. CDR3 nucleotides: TGTTCCAGCAGCTTAAGTGGGGGAGGATGGAACACTGAAGCTTTCTTT. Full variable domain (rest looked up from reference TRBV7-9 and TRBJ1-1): DTGVSQNPRHKITKRGQNVTFRCDPISEHNRLYWYRQTLGQGPEFLTYFQNEAQLEKSRLLSDRFSAERPKGSFSTLEIQRTEQGDSAMYLCSSSLSGGGWNTEAFFGQGTRLTVV.

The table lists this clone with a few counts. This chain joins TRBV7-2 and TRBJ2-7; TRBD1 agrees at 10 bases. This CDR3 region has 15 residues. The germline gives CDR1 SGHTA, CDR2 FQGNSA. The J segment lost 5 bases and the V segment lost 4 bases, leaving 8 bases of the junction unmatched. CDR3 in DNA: TGTGCCAGCAGCTCTTACCGGGACAGGGGCGACGAGCAGTACTTC. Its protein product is CASSSYRDRGDEQYF.